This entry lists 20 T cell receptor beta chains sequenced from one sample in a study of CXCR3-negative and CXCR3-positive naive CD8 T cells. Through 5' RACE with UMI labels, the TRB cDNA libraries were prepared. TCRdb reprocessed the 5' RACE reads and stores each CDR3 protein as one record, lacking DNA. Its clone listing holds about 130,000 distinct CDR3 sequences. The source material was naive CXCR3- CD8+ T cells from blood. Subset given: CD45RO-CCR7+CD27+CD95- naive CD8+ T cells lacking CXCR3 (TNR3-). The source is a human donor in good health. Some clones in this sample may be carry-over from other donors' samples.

The CDR3 sequence: CASSPRQGGSSYNEQFF. The V and J genes are TRBV9 and TRBJ2-1; the TCRdb call, TRBD1, lacks DNA for checking. Germline-derived CDR1 and CDR2 are SGDLS and YYNGEE. The length of the CDR3 is 17 residues.

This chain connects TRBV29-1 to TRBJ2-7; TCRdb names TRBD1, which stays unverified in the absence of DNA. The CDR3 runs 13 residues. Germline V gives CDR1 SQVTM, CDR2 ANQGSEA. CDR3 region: CSVADSQSYEQYF.

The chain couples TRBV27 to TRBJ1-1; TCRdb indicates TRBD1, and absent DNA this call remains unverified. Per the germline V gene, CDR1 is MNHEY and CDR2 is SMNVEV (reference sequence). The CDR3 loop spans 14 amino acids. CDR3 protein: CASSSPGQTTEAFF.

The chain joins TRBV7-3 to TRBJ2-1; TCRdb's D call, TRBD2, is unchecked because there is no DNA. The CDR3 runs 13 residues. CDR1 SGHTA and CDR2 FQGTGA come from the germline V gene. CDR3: CASSLGLAGEQFF. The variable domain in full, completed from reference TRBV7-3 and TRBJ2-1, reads GAGVSQTPSNKVTEKGKYVELRCDPISGHTALYWYRQSLGQGPEFLIYFQGTGAADDSGLPNDRFFAVRPEGSVSTLKIQRTERGDSAVYLCASSLGLAGEQFFGPGTRLTVL.

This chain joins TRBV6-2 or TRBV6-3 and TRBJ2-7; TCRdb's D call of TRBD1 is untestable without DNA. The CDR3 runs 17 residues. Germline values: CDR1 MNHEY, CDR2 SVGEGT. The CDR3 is CASSYGPLEDRDYEQYF.

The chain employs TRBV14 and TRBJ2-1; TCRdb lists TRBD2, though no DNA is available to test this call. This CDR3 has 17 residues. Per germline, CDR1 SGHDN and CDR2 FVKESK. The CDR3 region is CASSQERADVKPNEQFF. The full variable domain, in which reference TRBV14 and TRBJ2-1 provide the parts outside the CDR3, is EAGVTQFPSHSVIEKGQTVTLRCDPISGHDNLYWYRRVMGKEIKFLLHFVKESKQDESGMPNNRFLAERTGGTYSTLKVQPAELEDSGVYFCASSQERADVKPNEQFFGPGTRLTVL.

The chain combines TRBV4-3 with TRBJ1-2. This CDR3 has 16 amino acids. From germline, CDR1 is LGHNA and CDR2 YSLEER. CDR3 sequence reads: CASSQDGRPANYGYTF.

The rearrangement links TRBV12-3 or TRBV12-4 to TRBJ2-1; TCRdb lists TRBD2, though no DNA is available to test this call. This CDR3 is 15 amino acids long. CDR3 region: CASSEKGLADNEQFF.

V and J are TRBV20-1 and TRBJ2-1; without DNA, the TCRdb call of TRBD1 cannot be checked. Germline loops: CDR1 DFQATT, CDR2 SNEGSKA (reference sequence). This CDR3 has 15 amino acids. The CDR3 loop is CSARRGSSSYNEQFF.

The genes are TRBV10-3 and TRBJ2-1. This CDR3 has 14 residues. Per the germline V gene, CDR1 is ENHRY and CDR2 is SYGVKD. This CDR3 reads CAISQSAYDNEQFF.

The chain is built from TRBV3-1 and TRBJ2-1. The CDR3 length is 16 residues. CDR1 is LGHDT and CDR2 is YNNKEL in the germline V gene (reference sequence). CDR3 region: CASSQLPGGYHNEQFF.

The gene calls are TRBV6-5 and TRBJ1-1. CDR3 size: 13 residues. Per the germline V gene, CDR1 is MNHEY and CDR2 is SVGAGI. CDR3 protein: CASSSGALTEAFF.

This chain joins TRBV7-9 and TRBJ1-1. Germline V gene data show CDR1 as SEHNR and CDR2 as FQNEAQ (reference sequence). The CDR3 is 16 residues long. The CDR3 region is CASSLPTGLRNTEAFF.

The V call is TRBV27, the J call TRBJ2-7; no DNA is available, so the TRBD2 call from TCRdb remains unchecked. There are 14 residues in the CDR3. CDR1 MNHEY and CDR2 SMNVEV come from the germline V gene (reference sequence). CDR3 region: CASSAGLNVYEQYF.

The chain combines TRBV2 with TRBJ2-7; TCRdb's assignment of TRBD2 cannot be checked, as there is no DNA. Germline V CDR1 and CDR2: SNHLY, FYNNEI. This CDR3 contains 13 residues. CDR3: CASLEGGIYEQYF.

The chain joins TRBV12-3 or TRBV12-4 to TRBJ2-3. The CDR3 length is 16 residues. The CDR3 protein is CASSLSLAGRTDTQYF.

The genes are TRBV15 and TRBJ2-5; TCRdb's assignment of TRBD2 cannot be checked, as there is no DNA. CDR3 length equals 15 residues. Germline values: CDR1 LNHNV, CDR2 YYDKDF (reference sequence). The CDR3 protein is CATSMQRGNQATQYF.

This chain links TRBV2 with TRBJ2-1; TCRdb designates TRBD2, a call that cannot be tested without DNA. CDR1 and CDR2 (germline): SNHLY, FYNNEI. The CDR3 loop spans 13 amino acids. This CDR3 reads CASRGLAYNEQFF.

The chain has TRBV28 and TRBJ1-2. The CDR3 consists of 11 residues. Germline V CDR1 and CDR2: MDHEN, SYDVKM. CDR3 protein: CASSLVDGYTF.

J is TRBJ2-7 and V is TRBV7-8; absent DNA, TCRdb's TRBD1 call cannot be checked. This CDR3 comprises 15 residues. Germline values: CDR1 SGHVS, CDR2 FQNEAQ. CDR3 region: CASSLAGGPLYEQYF.